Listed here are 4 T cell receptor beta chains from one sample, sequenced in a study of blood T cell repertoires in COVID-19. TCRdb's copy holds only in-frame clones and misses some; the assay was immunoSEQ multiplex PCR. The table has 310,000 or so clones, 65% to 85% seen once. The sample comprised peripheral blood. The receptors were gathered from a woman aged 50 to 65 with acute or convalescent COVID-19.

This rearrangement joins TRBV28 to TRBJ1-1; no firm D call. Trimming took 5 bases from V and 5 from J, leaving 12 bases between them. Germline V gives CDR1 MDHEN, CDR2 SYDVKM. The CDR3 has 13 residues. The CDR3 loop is CASSPPDPTEAFF. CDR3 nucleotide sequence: TGTGCCAGCAGTCCCCCAGATCCAACTGAAGCTTTCTTT.

This CDR3 reads CASSPGTGSEQFF. The CDR3 nucleotides read TGCGCCAGCAGCCCTGGGACAGGGAGTGAGCAGTTCTTC. This rearrangement joins TRBV4-1 to TRBJ2-1, with 9 bases identical to TRBD1. The junction had 4 bases not matched to a gene; V was cut back by 4 bases and J by 9 bases. This CDR3 comprises 13 residues. Germline CDR1 is MGHRA and CDR2 is YSYEKL.

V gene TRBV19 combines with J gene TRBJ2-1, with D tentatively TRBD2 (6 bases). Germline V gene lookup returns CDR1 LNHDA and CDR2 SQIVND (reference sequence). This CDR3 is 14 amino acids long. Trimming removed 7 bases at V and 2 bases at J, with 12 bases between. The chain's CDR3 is CASKSGEAYNEQFF. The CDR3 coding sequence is TGTGCCAGTAAGAGTGGGGAGGCCTACAATGAGCAGTTCTTC.

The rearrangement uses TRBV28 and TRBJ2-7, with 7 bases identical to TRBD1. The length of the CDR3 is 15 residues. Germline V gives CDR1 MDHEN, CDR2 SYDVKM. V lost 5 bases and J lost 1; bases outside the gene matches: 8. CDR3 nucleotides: TGTGCCAGCAGTATAACAGGGGCCAGGTCCTACGAGCAGTACTTC. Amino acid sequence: CASSITGARSYEQYF.